The 22 T cell receptor beta chains below were found in one sample sequenced in a study of beta chain features in type 1 diabetes. These receptors have no known antigen. Isolated RNA was reverse transcribed in full, so expressed TCRB transcripts were sequenced. Profiling relied on immunoSEQ multiplex PCR, and the TCRdb table lists in-frame clones only, not all of them. Here the sample spans 680,000 or so clones, roughly 12% being singletons. Study results and limitations: A moderate, significant TCRB CDR3 shortening appeared in type 1 diabetes across four CD4+ subsets.

Sequences were obtained from naive CD4+ T cells from blood. Receptors originate from a man younger than 35 with type 1 diabetes.

This clone has a handful of counts. The chain joins TRBV6-5 to TRBJ1-1, with D maybe TRBD1 (6 bases). The germline V gene encodes CDR1 MNHEY and CDR2 SVGAGI. The CDR3 has 14 residues. V was cut by 4 bases and J by 3 bases, with 12 bases left in between. CDR3 DNA sequence: TGTGCCAGCAGTTGGACAACAGGGTACACTGAAGCTTTCTTT. This sequence encodes CASSWTTGYTEAFF.

V and J are TRBV7-9 and TRBJ2-1; D is unclear. CDR3 length: 14 residues. With 4 bases removed from V and 9 bases from J, the gap between germline ends came to 16 bases. The germline V gene has CDR1 SEHNR and CDR2 FQNEAQ (reference sequence). The CDR3 coding sequence is TGTGCCAGCAGCTCGGGCCCCGCACCCACTGAGCAGTTCTTC. This translates into CASSSGPAPTEQFF.

As for this clone: Other nucleotide sequences in the sample specify the same CDR3. The genes are TRBV28 and TRBJ1-1, with D hard to call. This CDR3 has 12 residues. Trimming took 1 base from V and 5 from J, leaving 5 bases between them. CDR1 and CDR2 from the germline V gene are MDHEN and SYDVKM. CDR3 amino acids: CASSLYPTEAFF. CDR3 nucleotide sequence: TGTGCCAGCAGTTTATATCCGACTGAAGCTTTCTTT.

The J gene is TRBJ2-7, the V gene TRBV28; 12 positions agree with TRBD1. The junction had 6 bases not matched to a gene; V was cut back by 6 bases and J by 3 bases. The CDR3 sequence is 15 residues long. Per germline, CDR1 MDHEN and CDR2 SYDVKM. In nucleotides, the CDR3 is TGTGCCAGCAGCGAGGGGACAGGGGGCTACTACGAGCAGTACTTC. This gives the protein CASSEGTGGYYEQYF.

CDR3 loop: CASSTRDRRYGYTF. The CDR3 region has the DNA TGTGCCAGCAGCACCCGGGACAGGCGGTATGGCTACACCTTC. The chain links TRBV9 to TRBJ1-2; 8 bases match TRBD1. The CDR3 is 14 amino acids. Germline V lookup: CDR1 SGDLS, CDR2 YYNGEE. Trimming took 4 bases from V and 5 from J; bases not matched to a gene: 7.

This clone was counted a few times. The V and J genes are TRBV9 and TRBJ2-7, with D hard to call. Trimming removed 0 bases from V and 1 base from J, with 14 bases in between. The CDR3 runs to 16 residues. Germline V CDR1 and CDR2: SGDLS, YYNGEE. The CDR3 nucleotides are TGTGCCAGCAGCGTAGGGTCCTCGACTGAATCCTACGAGCAGTACTTC. Translated, it gives CASSVGSSTESYEQYF.

The chain is built from TRBV6-1 and TRBJ2-7, with 10 nucleotides matching TRBD1. The CDR3 totals 12 residues. Trimming at V came to 8 bases and at J to 6 bases, leaving 4 bases not matched to a gene. Germline V gives CDR1 MNHNS, CDR2 SASEGT. In DNA form, the CDR3 reads TGTGCCAGCGACCGGGACAGGGGCGAGCAGTACTTC. Translated, it gives CASDRDRGEQYF.

This clone was counted between two and nine times. The V and J genes are TRBV2 and TRBJ1-6; the D is unclear. V was cut by 7 bases and J by 6 bases, with 16 bases left in between. Germline loops: CDR1 SNHLY, CDR2 FYNNEI. This CDR3 is 15 amino acids long. CDR3 nucleotides: TGTGCCAGCAAGGAATCTCAGAGGGCTAATTCACCCCTCCACTTT. It is translated as CASKESQRANSPLHF.

This sequence joins TRBV30 and TRBJ1-6, with D tentatively TRBD1 (5 bases). The V end lost 2 bases, the J end lost 7 bases, and 18 bases lay between the germline ends. CDR3 size: 16 residues. CDR1 and CDR2 (germline): GTSNPN, SVGIG (reference sequence). The CDR3 bases are TGTGCCTGGAGTTTCATTGGGGGGAAGAGCAATTCACCCCTCCACTTT. Residues: CAWSFIGGKSNSPLHF.

The rearrangement uses TRBV7-9 and TRBJ1-1; tentatively, D is TRBD1 (5 bases). CDR3 length equals 14 residues. V lost 7 bases, J lost 2 bases, and 14 bases lay in between. In germline, CDR1 is SEHNR, CDR2 FQNEAQ (reference sequence). The CDR3 bases are TGTGCCAGCAACTACAGGTCGGCCAACACTGAAGCTTTCTTT. It yields the protein CASNYRSANTEAFF.

This chain uses TRBV30 with TRBJ1-2; D not certain. V lost 8 bases and J 0 bases, leaving 13 bases between the germline ends. Germline CDR1 is GTSNPN and CDR2 is SVGIG (reference sequence). This CDR3 is built from 13 residues. Here the CDR3 DNA reads TGTGCCCGATGGGTGTCGGCTAACTATGGCTACACCTTC. Encoded protein: CARWVSANYGYTF. Combining the CDR3 with reference TRBV30 and TRBJ1-2 gives the whole variable domain SQTIHQWPATLVQPVGSPLSLECTVEGTSNPNLYWYRQAAGRGLQLLFYSVGIGQISSEVPQNLSASRPQDRQFILSSKKLLLSDSGFYLCARWVSANYGYTFGSGTRLTVV.

The chain carries TRBV19 and TRBJ2-7; 7 nucleotides align to TRBD1. Trimming removed 5 bases from V and 3 bases from J; junction bases left unmatched: 7. CDR3 length: 14 residues. The germline gives CDR1 LNHDA, CDR2 SQIVND (reference sequence). The CDR3 region is CASSPPGQIYEQYF. CDR3 DNA sequence: TGTGCCAGTAGTCCCCCGGGACAGATCTACGAGCAGTACTTC.

V is TRBV28 and J is TRBJ2-7; a weak D match, TRBD1 (6 bases). CDR1 MDHEN and CDR2 SYDVKM come from the germline V gene. The germline V and J ends were trimmed by 5 bases and 2 bases, with 19 bases remaining between them. This CDR3 has 16 amino acids. The CDR3 DNA follows: TGTGCCAGCAGTCCCCAGAGGGGGAGCGGCCCCTACGAGCAGTACTTC. Amino acids: CASSPQRGSGPYEQYF.

V and J are TRBV6-1 and TRBJ2-3; D call uncertain. The CDR3 is 14 amino acids. Germline lookup yields CDR1 MNHNS and CDR2 SASEGT. Deletions cut 6 bases from V and 0 bases from J, with 10 bases between. CDR3 residues: CASSLQRSTDTQYF. Written as DNA, the CDR3 is TGTGCCAGCAGCTTACAAAGAAGCACAGATACGCAGTATTTT.

For this clone: Other DNA sequences within the sample encode an identical CDR3. This rearrangement joins TRBV27 to TRBJ2-5, with a tentative D call TRBD1 (6 bases). Germline V gene lookup returns CDR1 MNHEY and CDR2 SMNVEV (reference sequence). Trimming left V 4 bases short and J 0 bases short, with 9 bases between. This CDR3 contains 14 residues. In DNA form, the CDR3 reads TGTGCCAGCAGTTCGGGACAAAACCAAGAGACCCAGTACTTC. Its translation is CASSSGQNQETQYF.

The chain couples TRBV7-8 to TRBJ1-2; TRBD1 matches 10 bases. The germline gives CDR1 SGHVS, CDR2 FQNEAQ. Trimming removed 2 bases from V and 8 bases from J; junction bases left unmatched: 11. The CDR3 covers 16 residues. The CDR3 loop is CASSLSLGTGAMGYTF. The CDR3 region has the DNA TGTGCCAGCAGCTTATCCCTCGGGACAGGGGCTATGGGCTACACCTTC.

A few counts support this clone. This sequence joins TRBV4-1 and TRBJ2-5; possibly TRBD1 for D (5 bases). The CDR3 is 14 residues long. V was clipped by 0 bases and J by 4 bases, with 9 bases between them. The germline V gene has CDR1 MGHRA and CDR2 YSYEKL. The DNA for the CDR3 is TGCGCCAGCAGCCAAGAGAAGGGGCGAGAGACCCAGTACTTC. Encoded protein: CASSQEKGRETQYF.

This clone came up a few times. This sample includes further DNA sequences coding for the same CDR3. This chain links TRBV7-9 with TRBJ1-1; D is uncertain. CDR3 size: 14 residues. Germline V CDR1 and CDR2: SEHNR, FQNEAQ (reference sequence). V was trimmed by 1 base and J by 0 bases, leaving 6 bases between them. The CDR3 is CASSLGRMNTEAFF. The CDR3 DNA reads TGTGCCAGCAGCTTAGGTCGAATGAACACTGAAGCTTTCTTT.

This clone was seen once. The CDR3 is CASSSRGNTEAFF. The CDR3 nucleotides read TGTGCCAGCAGTTCAAGGGGGAACACTGAAGCTTTCTTT. This chain connects TRBV6-5 to TRBJ1-1; tentative D call: TRBD1 (5 bases). Looked up from germline, CDR1 is MNHEY and CDR2 is SVGAGI. The ends were cut back, 4 bases at V and 1 base at J, with 7 bases in the middle. This CDR3 has 13 amino acids.

This clone came up a few times. The identical CDR3 is also encoded by other nucleotide sequences in the sample. The chain joins TRBV2 to TRBJ2-1; the D is unclear. Trimming removed 1 base at V and 3 bases at J, with 4 bases between. This CDR3 spans 13 amino acids. Germline V gives CDR1 SNHLY, CDR2 FYNNEI. This CDR3 reads CASSEDSYNEQFF. The CDR3 bases are TGTGCCAGCAGTGAAGACAGCTACAATGAGCAGTTCTTC.

In regard to this clone: The same CDR3 also results from other DNA sequences found in this sample. This chain links TRBV18 with TRBJ1-5; TRBD1 matches 9 bases. The junction had 3 bases not matched to a gene; V was cut back by 3 bases and J by 3 bases. This CDR3 is 15 amino acids long. CDR1 and CDR2 (germline): KGHSH, LQKENI. The CDR3 bases are TGTGCCAGCTCACCCGGGACAGGGTTCAATCAGCCCCAGCATTTT. This codes for CASSPGTGFNQPQHF.

This clone was picked up a small number of times. This chain uses TRBV4-1 with TRBJ1-6, with 7 bases lining up with TRBD1. The trim removed 5 bases at V and 0 bases at J, leaving 7 bases unmatched. This CDR3 comprises 17 residues. The germline CDR1 and CDR2 sequences are MGHRA and YSYEKL. CDR3 protein: CASSEERGPSYNSPLHF. The CDR3 DNA reads TGCGCCAGCAGCGAGGAGAGGGGGCCCTCCTATAATTCACCCCTCCACTTT.